Below, 13 T cell receptor beta chains from the same sample are listed, as sequenced in a study of cytomegalovirus exposure and HLA in healthy donors. 13 Jbeta primers and 60 Vbeta primers were used for the PCR. This table comes from immunoSEQ multiplex PCR, and its TCRdb copy is limited to in-frame clones, with some not included. The table has 130,000 or so clones, roughly 71% seen once. The sample consisted of PBMCs. All receptors come from a middle-aged woman in good health and CMV-seronegative.

The chain is built from TRBV5-6 and TRBJ1-5; possible D gene TRBD1, 5 bases. Per germline, CDR1 SGHDT and CDR2 YYEEEE. The CDR3 runs to 12 residues. The V and J ends lost 5 bases and 11 bases respectively, with 14 bases between them. The CDR3 is CASSLGDFSQHF. In nucleotides, the CDR3 is TGTGCCAGCAGTTTAGGGGACTTTTCCCAGCATTTT.

This sequence joins TRBV2 and TRBJ2-2, with D maybe TRBD1 (6 bases). V shed 6 bases and J shed 5 bases, with 13 bases lying between them. This CDR3 is built from 14 residues. Germline V CDR1 and CDR2: SNHLY, FYNNEI. The CDR3 bases are TGTGCCAGCAGCCAGGGGATACGAACCGGGGAGCTGTTTTTT. It specifies CASSQGIRTGELFF.

The rearrangement uses TRBV11-1 and TRBJ1-6; D unclear. Trimming cost V 1 base and J 0 bases, with 4 bases left between them. The length of the CDR3 is 15 residues. Germline CDR1 reads SGHAT; CDR2 reads FQDESV (reference sequence). The CDR3 bases are TGTGCCAGCAGCTTAGGGGCCTCCTATAATTCACCCCTCCACTTT. Encoded protein: CASSLGASYNSPLHF.

The chain recombines TRBV28 with TRBJ1-1, with D unresolved. Deletions cut 5 bases from V and 2 bases from J, with 6 bases between. This CDR3 region has 12 residues. Per germline, CDR1 MDHEN and CDR2 SYDVKM. The CDR3 nucleotides are TGTGCCAGCAGTACCAGAAACACTGAAGCTTTCTTT. Its translation is CASSTRNTEAFF.

The J gene is TRBJ2-5, the V gene TRBV5-1; possibly TRBD1 for D (5 bases). Germline V gene lookup returns CDR1 SGHRS and CDR2 YFSETQ. The CDR3 contains 12 residues. Trimming took off 4 bases at V and 2 bases at J, with 6 bases between the two ends. Here the CDR3 DNA reads TGCGCCAGCAGCCGGACACAAGAGACCCAGTACTTC. This encodes CASSRTQETQYF.

The V call is TRBV28, the J call TRBJ2-2, with TRBD1 identical over 11 bases. CDR1 and CDR2 from the germline V gene are MDHEN and SYDVKM. The CDR3 consists of 17 residues. The ends lost 1 base at V and 9 bases at J; junction bases unmatched: 10. CDR3 region: CASSLFGQGATVRELFF. The CDR3 coding sequence is TGTGCCAGCAGTTTATTCGGACAGGGGGCGACGGTCCGGGAGCTGTTTTTT.

On this clone: One junction end does not reproduce the germline sequence, and a read error may be involved. V is TRBV6-5 and J is TRBJ1-6, with 8 bases matching TRBD1. Germline-derived CDR1 and CDR2 are MNHEY and SVGAGI. CDR3 length: 14 residues. CDR3 amino acids: CTSSAGGRYSPLHF. In DNA form, the CDR3 reads TGTACCAGCAGTGCAGGGGGCAGGTACTCACCCCTCCACTTT.

In its sample, this clone was seen a few times. The chain joins TRBV5-6 to TRBJ2-3; 7 bases line up with TRBD2. V dropped 3 bases and J dropped 5; count of bases not matched to a gene: 0. Germline V gene sequence: CDR1 SGHDT, CDR2 YYEEEE. The CDR3 is 12 residues long. The CDR3 DNA is TGTGCCAGCAGCTGGGGGGGAGATACGCAGTATTTT. This encodes CASSWGGDTQYF.

The V and J genes are TRBV25-1 and TRBJ2-7; 10 nucleotides line up with TRBD1. The germline V gene encodes CDR1 MGHDK and CDR2 SYGVNS. CDR3 length equals 17 residues. Germline trimming cut 5 bases from V and 2 bases from J; bases unmatched to any gene: 12. The CDR3 bases are TGTGCCAGCAGTCAAGTGCCGGGACAGGGGAATCCCTACGAGCAGTACTTC. It specifies CASSQVPGQGNPYEQYF.

The V and J genes are TRBV6-5 and TRBJ1-1; 9 positions match TRBD1. The trim removed 9 bases at V and 2 bases at J, leaving 10 bases unmatched. The CDR3 extends over 15 amino acids. Germline loops: CDR1 MNHEY, CDR2 SVGAGI. Written as DNA, the CDR3 is TGTGCCAGTTTCCACGGGACAGGGACTAACACTGAAGCTTTCTTT. Amino acids: CASFHGTGTNTEAFF.

For the CDR3, the DNA is TGCGCCAGCAGCTTGATGGGACAGGCTTCCTATGGCTACACCTTC. Its translation is CASSLMGQASYGYTF. V gene TRBV5-1 combines with J gene TRBJ1-2; TRBD1 agrees at 8 bases. The CDR3 loop spans 15 amino acids. The germline gives CDR1 SGHRS, CDR2 YFSETQ. V lost 1 base and J lost 4; bases outside the gene matches: 6.

The chain employs TRBV7-9 and TRBJ2-3, with 7 nucleotides matching TRBD2. V gave up 0 bases and J gave up 3 bases; unmatched junction bases: 0. From germline, CDR1 is SEHNR and CDR2 FQNEAQ (reference sequence). This CDR3 comprises 14 residues. CDR3 nucleotides: TGTGCCAGCAGCTTAGCGGGGGGGACAGATACGCAGTATTTT. It is translated as CASSLAGGTDTQYF.

This chain's CDR3 is CASSADWNTEAFF. CDR3 coding DNA: TGTGCCAGCAGCGCGGACTGGAACACTGAAGCTTTCTTT. V gene TRBV6-5 combines with J gene TRBJ1-1; D is uncertain. Germline V gene data show CDR1 as MNHEY and CDR2 as SVGAGI. This CDR3 has 13 amino acids. Trimming took off 6 bases at V and 1 base at J, with 9 bases between the two ends.